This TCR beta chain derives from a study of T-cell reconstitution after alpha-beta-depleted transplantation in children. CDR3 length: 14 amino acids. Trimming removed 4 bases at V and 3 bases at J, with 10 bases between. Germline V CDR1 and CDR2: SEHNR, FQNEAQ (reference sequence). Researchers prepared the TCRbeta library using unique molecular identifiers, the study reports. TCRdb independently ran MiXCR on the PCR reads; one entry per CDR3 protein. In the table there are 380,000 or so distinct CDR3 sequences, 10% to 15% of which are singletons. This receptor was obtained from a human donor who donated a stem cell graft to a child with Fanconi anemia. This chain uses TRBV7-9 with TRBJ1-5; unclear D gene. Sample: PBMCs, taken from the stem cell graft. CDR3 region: CASSSDGYNQPQHF. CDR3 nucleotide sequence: TGTGCCAGCAGCTCCGATGGCTACAATCAGCCCCAGCATTTT.